This T cell receptor (beta chain) is drawn from a study of T cell repertoires in aging, cancer and after chemotherapy (dated by TCRdb to between 2017 and 2020). Study-level background: Donors spanned six age groups from 30 or younger to 70 or older, with at least three individuals per group. The full dataset contained about 10 million TCR reads. To look at immunoaging and at how T cells reconstitute after chemotherapy, the study profiled TCR beta repertoires in peripheral blood from both healthy donors and cancer patients. In the solid tumor group, the paired samples taken before and after chemotherapy came from brain tumor (glioblastoma) patients given temozolomide-based therapy. Alongside approximately 97 healthy donors serving as a reference group, the cohort included approximately 210 cancer patients, of whom 90 to 94 had hematological cancers and approximately 120 had solid cancers.

The CDR3, from cysteine to phenylalanine, totals 15 residues. Kept here is only the CDR3 DNA, which spans 45 bases and is read in frame from base 1. CDR1 and CDR2 were assigned from the germline V gene as SGHVS and FNYEAQ. Instead of sorted cells or RNA, genomic DNA extracted from peripheral blood served as the source for amplifying TCR beta rearrangements. Using a mixed TRB-A/B primer pool, multiplex touch-down PCR amplified rearranged TRB sequences covering the V, D and J segments. Illumina adapters and sample indices were attached to the amplicons in two consecutive PCR reactions using Phusion HS II polymerase. Amplicons were gel-purified with the NucleoSpin Gel and PCR Clean-up kit, then checked with Qubit and an Agilent 2100 Bioanalyzer. Libraries were sequenced on an Illumina MiSeq using 600-cycle, single-indexed, paired-end runs. Processing in the source paper ran as follows. MiXCR versions 2.12 and 3.0.5 were used to process the TRB sequences. Each unique CDR3 nucleotide sequence was counted as one clone, and only productive sequences with at least two reads were retained. Shannon diversity, evenness, clonality (one minus evenness), and alpha-parameterized diversity profiles from alpha 0 to 5 were included as repertoire metrics. The IGoR algorithm was used to calculate generation probabilities for clones in the paired samples taken before and after chemotherapy. The public reads were run again by TCRdb, first through fastp at Q25 and then through MiXCR, and only productive beta chains were kept. Identical CDR3 proteins give one entry, which carries the most common genes and DNA. What appears here as the V and J calls and clone size reflects TCRdb's work, not the paper's. The sample data list roughly 2,700 distinct CDR3 sequences, and about 25% of these were observed just once. The leading ten clones occupy about an eighth of the sample.

The paper as a whole reports these results and caveats: Median generation probability increased over the chemotherapy interval in both cancer cohorts, suggesting repertoire reconstitution through rebound thymic output. In healthy donors, the decline in TCR diversity with age was mainly due to loss of richness, whereas in cancer patients loss of evenness also played a role. It was noted by the authors that conclusions about immunological memory after chemotherapy cannot be drawn from the repertoire data. Significantly lower blood TCR diversity and higher clonality were observed in untreated patients with hematological or solid cancers than in age-matched healthy donors.

Concerning this clonotype itself: Its antigen specificity is not known. The junction and the germline gene differ at one end; a read error may be behind it.

The clonotype originates from a human donor with a solid tumor. The receptor chain draws on TRBV7-6 and TRBJ2-3, and 7 bases in between align with TRBD2. Sequenced: blood. The CDR3 sequence is CTSSLEAGEVDTQYF. The nucleotides are TGTACCAGCAGCTTAGAGGCGGGAGAGGTAGATACGCAGTATTTT.